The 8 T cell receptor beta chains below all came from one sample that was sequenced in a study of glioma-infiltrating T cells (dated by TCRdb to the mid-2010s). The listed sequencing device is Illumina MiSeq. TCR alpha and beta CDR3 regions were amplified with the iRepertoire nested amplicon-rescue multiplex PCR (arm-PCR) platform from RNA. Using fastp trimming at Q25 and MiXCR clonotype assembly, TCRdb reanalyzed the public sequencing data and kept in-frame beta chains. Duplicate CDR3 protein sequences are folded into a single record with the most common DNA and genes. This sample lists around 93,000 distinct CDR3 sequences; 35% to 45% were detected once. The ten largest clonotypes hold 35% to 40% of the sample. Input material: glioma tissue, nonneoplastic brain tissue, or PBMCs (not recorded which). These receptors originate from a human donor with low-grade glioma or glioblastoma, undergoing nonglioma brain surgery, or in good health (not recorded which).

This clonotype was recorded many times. The CDR3 sequence is CASSSGTSGTLPQFF. CDR3 DNA: TGTGCCAGCAGCTCCGGGACTAGCGGAACCCTACCGCAGTTCTTC. The chain joins TRBV7-9 to TRBJ2-1; 11 positions match TRBD2. The junction had 11 bases not matched to a gene; V was cut back by 4 bases and J by 12 bases. Germline CDR1 is SEHNR and CDR2 is FQNEAQ (reference sequence). The CDR3 consists of 15 residues.

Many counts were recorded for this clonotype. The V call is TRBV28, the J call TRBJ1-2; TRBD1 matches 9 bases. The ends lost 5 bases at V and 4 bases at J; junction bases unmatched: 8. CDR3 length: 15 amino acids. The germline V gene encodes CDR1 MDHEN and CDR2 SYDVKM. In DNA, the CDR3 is TGTGCCAGCAGTCCCCAGACAGGGGGATCCTATGGCTACACCTTC. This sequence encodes CASSPQTGGSYGYTF.

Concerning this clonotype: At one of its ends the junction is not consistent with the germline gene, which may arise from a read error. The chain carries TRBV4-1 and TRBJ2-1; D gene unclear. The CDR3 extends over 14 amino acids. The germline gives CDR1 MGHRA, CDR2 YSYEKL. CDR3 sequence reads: CAISPEVGSNSQVF. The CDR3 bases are TGCGCCATCAGCCCAGAGGTAGGATCAAATTCGCAGGTCTTC.

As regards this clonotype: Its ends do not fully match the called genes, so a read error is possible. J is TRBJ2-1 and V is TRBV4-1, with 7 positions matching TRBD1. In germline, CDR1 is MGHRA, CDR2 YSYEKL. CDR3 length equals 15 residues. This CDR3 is CTSRDPGQRYNEQFF. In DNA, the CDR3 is TGCACCAGCAGGGACCCGGGACAGCGTTACAATGAGCAGTTCTTC.

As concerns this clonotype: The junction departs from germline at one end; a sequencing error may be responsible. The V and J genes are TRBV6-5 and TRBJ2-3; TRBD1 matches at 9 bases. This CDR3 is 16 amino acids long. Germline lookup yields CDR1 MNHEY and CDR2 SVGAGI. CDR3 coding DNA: TGTGCCGGCAGTTACGGACAGGGGCTTATCACAGATACGCAGTATTTT. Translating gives CAGSYGQGLITDTQYF.

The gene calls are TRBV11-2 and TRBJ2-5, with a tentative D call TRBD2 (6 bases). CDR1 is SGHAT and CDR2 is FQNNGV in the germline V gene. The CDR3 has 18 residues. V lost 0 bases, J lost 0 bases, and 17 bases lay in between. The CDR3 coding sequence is TGTGCCAGCAGCTTAGATGGTTGGGGGGTAAGGTACCAAGAGACCCAGTACTTC. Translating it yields CASSLDGWGVRYQETQYF.

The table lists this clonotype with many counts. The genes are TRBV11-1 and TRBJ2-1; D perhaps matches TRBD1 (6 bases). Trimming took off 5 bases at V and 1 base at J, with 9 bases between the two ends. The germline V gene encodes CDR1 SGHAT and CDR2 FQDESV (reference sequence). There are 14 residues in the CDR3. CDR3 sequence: CASSPDRSYNEQFF. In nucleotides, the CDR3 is TGTGCCAGCAGCCCCGACAGGTCCTACAATGAGCAGTTCTTC.

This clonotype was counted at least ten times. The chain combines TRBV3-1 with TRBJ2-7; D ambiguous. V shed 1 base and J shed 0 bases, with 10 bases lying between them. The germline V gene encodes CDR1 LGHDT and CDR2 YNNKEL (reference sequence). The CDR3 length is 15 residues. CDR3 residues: CASSQGADPSYEQYF. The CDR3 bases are TGTGCCAGCAGCCAAGGGGCGGACCCCTCCTACGAGCAGTACTTC.